The clone carrying this TCR beta chain was counted between two and nine times. Its antigen is still unknown. This sample is part of a study of shared clonotypes between healthy human individuals. Study-level findings and limits: Few donors limited the genetic and exposure-history diversity represented. Clonotypes which were not shared had lower generation probabilities than clonotypes that all four donors shared. Approximately 5.1% was the fraction of naive CD4 clonotypes found shared across a handful of donors.

Trimming took 4 bases from V and 1 from J; bases not matched to a gene: 4. The CDR3 has 16 residues. Original analysis: Quality scores were absent from the junction-only immunoSEQ sequences, so filtering differed. Profiled with immunoSEQ multiplex PCR; TCRdb holds only in-frame clones, not every one. The V and J calls and the clone size are those of that table, but D and trimming were determined from the DNA. Altogether about 730,000 clones are present, over 55% being singletons, with the ten largest covering under 2%. Sequenced material: memory CD4+ T cells sorted from blood. Sample subset: CD45RA-negative fraction. The chain uses TRBV5-7 and TRBJ2-1, with 11 bases identical to TRBD2. TRBV5-7 is labeled an ORF, and its function is uncertain. This receptor was obtained from a woman between 25 and 40 years old in good health. The CDR3 nucleotides read TGTGCCAGCAGCCCGGGACTAGCGGTATCCTACAATGAGCAGTTCTTC. Protein sequence: CASSPGLAVSYNEQFF.